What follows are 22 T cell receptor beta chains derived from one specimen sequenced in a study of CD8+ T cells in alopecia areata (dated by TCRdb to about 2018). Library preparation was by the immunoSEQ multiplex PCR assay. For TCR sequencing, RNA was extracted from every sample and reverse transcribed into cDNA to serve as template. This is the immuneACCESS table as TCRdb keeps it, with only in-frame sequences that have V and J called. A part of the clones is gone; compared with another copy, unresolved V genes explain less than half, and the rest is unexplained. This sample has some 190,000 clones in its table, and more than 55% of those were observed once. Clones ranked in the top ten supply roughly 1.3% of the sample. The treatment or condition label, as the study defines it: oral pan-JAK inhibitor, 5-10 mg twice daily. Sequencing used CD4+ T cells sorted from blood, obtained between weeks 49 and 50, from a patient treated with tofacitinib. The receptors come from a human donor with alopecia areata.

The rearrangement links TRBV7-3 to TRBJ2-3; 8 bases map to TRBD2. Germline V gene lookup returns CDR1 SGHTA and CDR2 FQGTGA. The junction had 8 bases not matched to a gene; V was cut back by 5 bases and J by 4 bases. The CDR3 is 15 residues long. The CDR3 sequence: CASSPGTRGADTQYF. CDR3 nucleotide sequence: TGTGCCAGCAGCCCCGGGACTAGGGGCGCAGATACGCAGTATTTT.

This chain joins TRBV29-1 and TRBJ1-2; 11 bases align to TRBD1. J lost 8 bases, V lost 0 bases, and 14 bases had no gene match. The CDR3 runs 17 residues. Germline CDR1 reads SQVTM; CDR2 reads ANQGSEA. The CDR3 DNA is TGCAGCGTTGAAGACCCCCTTATGGGACAGGGGGGAGAGGGCTACACCTTC. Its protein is CSVEDPLMGQGGEGYTF.

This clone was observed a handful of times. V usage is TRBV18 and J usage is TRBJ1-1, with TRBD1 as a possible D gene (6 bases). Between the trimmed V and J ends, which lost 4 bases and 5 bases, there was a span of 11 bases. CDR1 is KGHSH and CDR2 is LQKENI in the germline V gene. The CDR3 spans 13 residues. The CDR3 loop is CASSLKRGTEAFF. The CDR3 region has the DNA TGTGCCAGCTCACTAAAAAGGGGGACTGAAGCTTTCTTT.

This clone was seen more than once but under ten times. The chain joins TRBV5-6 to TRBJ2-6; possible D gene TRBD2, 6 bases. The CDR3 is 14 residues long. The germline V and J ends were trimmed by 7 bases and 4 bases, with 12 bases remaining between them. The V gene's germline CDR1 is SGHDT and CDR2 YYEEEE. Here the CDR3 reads CASLAGLGANVLTF. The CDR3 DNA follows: TGTGCCAGCCTTGCGGGGTTAGGGGCCAACGTCCTGACTTTC.

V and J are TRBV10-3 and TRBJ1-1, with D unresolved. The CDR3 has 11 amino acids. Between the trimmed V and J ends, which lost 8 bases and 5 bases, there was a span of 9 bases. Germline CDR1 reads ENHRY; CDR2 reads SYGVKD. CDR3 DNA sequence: TGTGCCATCCAGGCGGGGACTGAAGCTTTCTTT. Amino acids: CAIQAGTEAFF.

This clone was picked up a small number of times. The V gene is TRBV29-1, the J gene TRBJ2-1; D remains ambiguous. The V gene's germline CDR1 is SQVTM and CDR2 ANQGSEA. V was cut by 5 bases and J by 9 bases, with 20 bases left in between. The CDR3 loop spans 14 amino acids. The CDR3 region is CSVIFAYSLSEQFF. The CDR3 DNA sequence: TGCAGCGTTATATTTGCCTACAGTCTCAGTGAGCAGTTCTTC.

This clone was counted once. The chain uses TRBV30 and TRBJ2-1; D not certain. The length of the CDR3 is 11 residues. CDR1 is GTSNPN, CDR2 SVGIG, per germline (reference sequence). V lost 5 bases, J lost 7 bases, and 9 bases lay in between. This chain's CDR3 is CAWGLGNEQFF. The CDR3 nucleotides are TGTGCCTGGGGCCTAGGGAATGAGCAGTTCTTC. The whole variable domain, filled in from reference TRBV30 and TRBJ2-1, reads SQTIHQWPATLVQPVGSPLSLECTVEGTSNPNLYWYRQAAGRGLQLLFYSVGIGQISSEVPQNLSASRPQDRQFILSSKKLLLSDSGFYLCAWGLGNEQFFGPGTRLTVL.

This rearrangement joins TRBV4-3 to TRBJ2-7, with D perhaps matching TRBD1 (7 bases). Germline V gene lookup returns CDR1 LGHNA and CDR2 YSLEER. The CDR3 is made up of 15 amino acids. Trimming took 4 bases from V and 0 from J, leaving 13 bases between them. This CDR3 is CASSRGTESSYEQYF. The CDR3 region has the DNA TGCGCCAGCAGCCGCGGGACAGAGAGCTCCTACGAGCAGTACTTC.

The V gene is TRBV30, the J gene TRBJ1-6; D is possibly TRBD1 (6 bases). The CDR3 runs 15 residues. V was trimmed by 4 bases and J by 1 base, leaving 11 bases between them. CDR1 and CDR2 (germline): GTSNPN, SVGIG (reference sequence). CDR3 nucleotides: TGTGCCTGGACCAAACAGGGATCCTATAATTCACCCCTCCACTTT. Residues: CAWTKQGSYNSPLHF.

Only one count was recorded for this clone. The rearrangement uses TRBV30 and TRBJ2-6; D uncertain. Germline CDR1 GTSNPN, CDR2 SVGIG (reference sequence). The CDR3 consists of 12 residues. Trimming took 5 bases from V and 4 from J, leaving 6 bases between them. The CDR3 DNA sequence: TGTGCCTGGGACCAAGGGGCCAACGTCCTGACTTTC. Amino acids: CAWDQGANVLTF. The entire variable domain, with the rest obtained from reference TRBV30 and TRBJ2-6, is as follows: SQTIHQWPATLVQPVGSPLSLECTVEGTSNPNLYWYRQAAGRGLQLLFYSVGIGQISSEVPQNLSASRPQDRQFILSSKKLLLSDSGFYLCAWDQGANVLTFGAGSRLTVL.

This CDR3 is CAPRALADNSPLHF. The CDR3 nucleotides read TGTGCCCCCCGGGCCCTGGCGGACAATTCACCCCTCCACTTT. This chain connects TRBV7-9 to TRBJ1-6; D is ambiguous. Germline CDR1 is SEHNR and CDR2 is FQNEAQ (reference sequence). This CDR3 contains 14 residues. V lost 11 bases and J 7 bases, leaving 18 bases between the germline ends. Together with reference TRBV7-9 and TRBJ1-6, the CDR3 gives the full variable domain: DTGVSQNPRHKITKRGQNVTFRCDPISEHNRLYWYRQTLGQGPEFLTYFQNEAQLEKSRLLSDRFSAERPKGSFSTLEIQRTEQGDSAMYLCAPRALADNSPLHFGNGTRLTVT.

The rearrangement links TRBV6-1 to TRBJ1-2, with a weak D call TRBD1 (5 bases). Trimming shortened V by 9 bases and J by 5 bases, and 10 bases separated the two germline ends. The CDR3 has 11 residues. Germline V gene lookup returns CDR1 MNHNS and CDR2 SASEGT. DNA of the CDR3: TGTGCCAGTTTTTCAGGGTATGGCTACACCTTC. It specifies CASFSGYGYTF.

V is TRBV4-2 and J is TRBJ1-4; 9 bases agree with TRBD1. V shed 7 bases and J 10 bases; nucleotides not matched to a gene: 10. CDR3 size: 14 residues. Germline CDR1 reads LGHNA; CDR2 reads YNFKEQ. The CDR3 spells CASNLVGTGPKLFF. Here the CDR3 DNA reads TGTGCCAGCAACCTCGTTGGGACAGGGCCAAAACTGTTTTTT.

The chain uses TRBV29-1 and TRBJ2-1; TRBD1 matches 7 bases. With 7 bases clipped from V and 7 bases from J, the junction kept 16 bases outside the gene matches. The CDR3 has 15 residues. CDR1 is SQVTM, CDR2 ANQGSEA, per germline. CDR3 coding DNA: TGCAGCGCTAGGGTCCTCCGGGACAGCCAAAATGAGCAGTTCTTC. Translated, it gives CSARVLRDSQNEQFF.

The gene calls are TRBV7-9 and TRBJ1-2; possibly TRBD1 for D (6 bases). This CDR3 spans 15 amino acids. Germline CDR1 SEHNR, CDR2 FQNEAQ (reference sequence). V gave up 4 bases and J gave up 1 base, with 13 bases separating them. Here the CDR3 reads CASSSHRDFNYGYTF. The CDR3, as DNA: TGTGCCAGCAGCTCCCACAGGGACTTTAACTATGGCTACACCTTC.

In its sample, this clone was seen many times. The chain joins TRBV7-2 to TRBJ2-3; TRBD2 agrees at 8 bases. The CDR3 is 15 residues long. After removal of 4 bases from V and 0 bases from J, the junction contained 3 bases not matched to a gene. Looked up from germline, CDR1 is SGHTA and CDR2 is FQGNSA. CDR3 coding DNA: TGTGCCAGCAGCTCAAAGCGGGGGAGCACAGATACGCAGTATTTT. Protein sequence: CASSSKRGSTDTQYF.

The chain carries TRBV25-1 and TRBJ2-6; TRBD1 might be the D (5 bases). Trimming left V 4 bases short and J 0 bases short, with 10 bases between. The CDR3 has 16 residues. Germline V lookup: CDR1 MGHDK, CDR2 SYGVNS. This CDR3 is CASSANRGSGANVLTF. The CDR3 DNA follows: TGTGCCAGCAGTGCCAATAGGGGCTCTGGGGCCAACGTCCTGACTTTC.

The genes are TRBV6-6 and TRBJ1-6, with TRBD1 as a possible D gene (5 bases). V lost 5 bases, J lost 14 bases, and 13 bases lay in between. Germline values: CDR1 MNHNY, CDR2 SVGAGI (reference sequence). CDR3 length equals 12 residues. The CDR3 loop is CASSPTGPALHF. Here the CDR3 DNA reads TGTGCCAGCAGTCCCACAGGTCCGGCCCTCCACTTT.

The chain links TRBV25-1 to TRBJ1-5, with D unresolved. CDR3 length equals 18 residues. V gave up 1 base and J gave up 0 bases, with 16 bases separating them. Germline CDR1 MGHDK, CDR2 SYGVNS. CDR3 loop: CASSEWRCRTHSNQPQHF. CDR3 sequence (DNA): TGTGCCAGCAGTGAATGGCGGTGCCGGACTCATAGCAATCAGCCCCAGCATTTT.

The CDR3 here is CSVVNLGEQFF. The DNA for the CDR3 is TGCAGCGTTGTAAACTTGGGTGAGCAGTTCTTC. J is TRBJ2-1 and V is TRBV29-1, with D hard to call. The CDR3 has 11 residues. CDR1 and CDR2 from the germline V gene are SQVTM and ANQGSEA. V was pared by 4 bases and J by 9 bases, with 10 bases between.

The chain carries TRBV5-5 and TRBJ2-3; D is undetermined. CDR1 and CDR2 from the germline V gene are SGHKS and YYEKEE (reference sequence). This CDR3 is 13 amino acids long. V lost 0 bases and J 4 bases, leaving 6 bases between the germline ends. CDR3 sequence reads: CASSLEAPDTQYF. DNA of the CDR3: TGTGCCAGCAGCTTGGAGGCCCCAGATACGCAGTATTTT.

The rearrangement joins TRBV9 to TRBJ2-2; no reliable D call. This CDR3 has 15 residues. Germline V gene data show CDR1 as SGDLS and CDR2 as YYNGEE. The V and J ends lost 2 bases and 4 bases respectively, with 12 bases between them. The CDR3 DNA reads TGTGCCAGCAGCGTGCAGGACCGACTCACCGGGGAGCTGTTTTTT. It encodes CASSVQDRLTGELFF.